The 22 T cell receptor beta chains below come from one sample, sequenced in a study of CD8 T cells in ankylosing spondylitis. TCRdb ran MiXCR on the 5' RACE reads and lists one entry per CDR3 protein. The repertoire consists of 200,000 to 250,000 distinct CDR3 sequences, with roughly 10% occurring once and the leading ten covering less than 7.5%. Sequencing was performed on blood, either unsorted or a sorted T cell fraction (not recorded which). The receptors come from a male donor with ankylosing spondylitis or in good health (not recorded which).

This chain connects TRBV2 to TRBJ1-1; possible D gene TRBD1, 6 bases. Germline V CDR1 and CDR2: SNHLY, FYNNEI. This CDR3 contains 13 residues. The V gene lost 8 bases and the J gene lost 4 bases, with 14 bases spanning the gap. CDR3 amino acids: CASSPGQITEAFF. For the CDR3, the DNA is TGTGCCAGCTCCCCCGGACAGATCACTGAAGCTTTCTTT.

This clonotype was counted at least ten times. V is TRBV28 and J is TRBJ2-7, with 7 nucleotides matching TRBD2. Germline loops: CDR1 MDHEN, CDR2 SYDVKM. The CDR3 sequence is 14 residues long. The V gene end was trimmed by 10 bases and the J gene end by 1 base; junction bases not matched to a gene: 10. The CDR3 bases are TGTGCCACCGAACAAGCGGGACGATCCTACGAGCAGTACTTC. Translated, it gives CATEQAGRSYEQYF.

This clonotype was counted many times. The V call is TRBV20-1, the J call TRBJ2-2, with D possibly TRBD1 on 6 matching bases. CDR3 length: 15 amino acids. V lost 0 bases and J 4 bases, leaving 12 bases between the germline ends. Germline CDR1 and CDR2: DFQATT and SNEGSKA (reference sequence). CDR3 protein: CSAREGTFVTGELFF. CDR3 bases: TGCAGTGCTAGAGAAGGGACATTCGTCACCGGGGAGCTGTTTTTT.

This sequence joins TRBV9 and TRBJ2-5; possible D gene TRBD2, 5 bases. The CDR3 spans 18 residues. In germline, CDR1 is SGDLS, CDR2 YYNGEE. V shed 4 bases and J shed 3 bases, with 25 bases lying between them. In nucleotides, the CDR3 is TGTGCCAGCAGCAGTAGAGGCTCAGAGGGAAGCCCCGAAGAGACCCAGTACTTC. This codes for CASSSRGSEGSPEETQYF.

V usage is TRBV29-1 and J usage is TRBJ2-7; TRBD2 matches 10 bases. The trim removed 6 bases at V and 4 bases at J, leaving 6 bases unmatched. Per germline, CDR1 SQVTM and CDR2 ANQGSEA. The CDR3 runs to 13 residues. The CDR3 loop is CSVLRTSGYEQYF. CDR3 bases: TGCAGCGTCCTACGGACTAGCGGATACGAGCAGTACTTC.

This clonotype was observed at least ten times. The chain carries TRBV5-1 and TRBJ1-1, with D tentatively TRBD1 (5 bases). The CDR3 loop spans 16 amino acids. The germline CDR1 and CDR2 sequences are SGHRS and YFSETQ. Between the trimmed V and J ends, which lost 6 bases and 0 bases, there was a span of 18 bases. As DNA, the CDR3 is TGCGCCAGCAACACTAATATCGGGACGGTGAACACTGAAGCTTTCTTT. This gives the protein CASNTNIGTVNTEAFF.

This clonotype was found many times. The gene calls are TRBV10-3 and TRBJ2-3; D is uncertain. Germline V lookup: CDR1 ENHRY, CDR2 SYGVKD. Trimming stripped 0 bases from V and 4 bases from J, with 14 bases between. The CDR3 extends over 16 amino acids. CDR3 sequence: CAISESARSLSDTQYF. CDR3 in DNA: TGTGCCATCAGTGAGTCAGCCAGGTCGTTGTCAGATACGCAGTATTTT.

This clonotype was recorded many times. The V call is TRBV2, the J call TRBJ2-1; the D gene is possibly TRBD2 (6 bases). Deletions cut 4 bases from V and 5 bases from J, with 15 bases between. The CDR3 has 15 amino acids. Germline CDR1 is SNHLY and CDR2 is FYNNEI. This CDR3 reads CASSVIGEANNEQFF. CDR3 DNA: TGTGCCAGCAGTGTCATTGGGGAGGCAAACAATGAGCAGTTCTTC.

At least ten counts were recorded for this clonotype. The V and J genes are TRBV5-1 and TRBJ2-7, with no clear D. Germline-derived CDR1 and CDR2 are SGHRS and YFSETQ. V lost 1 base and J 6 bases, leaving 11 bases between the germline ends. This CDR3 contains 13 residues. CDR3 sequence reads: CASSLYPTIEQYF. CDR3 nucleotides: TGCGCCAGCAGCTTGTACCCAACTATCGAGCAGTACTTC.

Only a few counts were recorded for this clonotype. With a much larger clone just one base away, this may be a read error. The V gene is TRBV3-1, the J gene TRBJ2-3; no firm D call. Germline V gives CDR1 LGHDT, CDR2 YNNKEL (reference sequence). This CDR3 has 16 amino acids. DNA for the CDR3: TGTGCCACCAGCCAAGATTCAGGCCGCAACACAGATACGCAGTATTTT. Its translation is CATSQDSGRNTDTQYF.

The chain carries TRBV19 and TRBJ2-7; D not resolved. There are 13 residues in the CDR3. CDR1 and CDR2 from the germline V gene are LNHDA and SQIVND (reference sequence). V was clipped by 4 bases and J by 6 bases, with 13 bases between them. The CDR3 coding sequence is TGTGCCAGTAGTAATCGTGCGCCGTCCGAGCAGTACTTC. Residues: CASSNRAPSEQYF.

This clonotype was observed at least ten times. The gene calls are TRBV12-3 or TRBV12-4 and TRBJ2-1; D is unresolved. The CDR3 runs 14 residues. Trimming removed 3 bases at V and 2 bases at J, with 8 bases between. CDR3 nucleotides: TGTGCCAGCAGTTTTGTTATTACCTACAATGAGCAGTTCTTC. Translation gives CASSFVITYNEQFF.

This clonotype came up many times. The chain is built from TRBV7-3 and TRBJ2-2; the D is unclear. Trimming took off 8 bases at V and 4 bases at J, with 14 bases between the two ends. The CDR3 length is 14 residues. Germline V gene sequence: CDR1 SGHTA, CDR2 FQGTGA. The CDR3, as DNA: TGTGCCAGCGCCCGGGCGGAAGGCACCGGGGAGCTGTTTTTT. As protein: CASARAEGTGELFF. Full variable domain (remainder filled in from reference TRBV7-3 and TRBJ2-2): GAGVSQTPSNKVTEKGKYVELRCDPISGHTALYWYRQSLGQGPEFLIYFQGTGAADDSGLPNDRFFAVRPEGSVSTLKIQRTERGDSAVYLCASARAEGTGELFFGEGSRLTVL.

This clonotype occurred many times. This chain uses TRBV20-1 with TRBJ2-7; no clear D. The CDR3 is made up of 15 amino acids. Trimming removed 0 bases from V and 0 bases from J, with 12 bases in between. Germline CDR1 and CDR2: DFQATT and SNEGSKA (reference sequence). CDR3 sequence reads: CSARDRTSASYEQYF. CDR3 sequence (DNA): TGCAGTGCTAGAGACCGGACGTCGGCCTCCTACGAGCAGTACTTC.

In this sample, this clonotype turned up many times. The junction does not match germline at one end; this may be a read error. The gene calls are TRBV5-6 and TRBJ2-7, with 7 bases aligning to TRBD1. This CDR3 region has 11 residues. The germline gives CDR1 SGHDT, CDR2 YYEEEE. CDR3 residues: CASSLRDSALF. The CDR3 DNA follows: TGTGCCAGCAGCCTCCGGGACAGCGCATTATTC. Full variable domain (remainder filled in from reference TRBV5-6 and TRBJ2-7): DAGVTQSPTHLIKTRGQQVTLRCSPKSGHDTVSWYQQALGQGPQFIFQYYEEEERQRGNFPDRFSGHQFPNYSSELNVNALLLGDSALYLCASSLRDSALFGPGTRLTVT.

The sample holds a few counts of this clonotype. The J gene is TRBJ2-1, the V gene TRBV28; tentative D call: TRBD1 (6 bases). CDR3 length: 13 amino acids. V lost 6 bases to trimming and J lost 7 bases, with 13 bases between them. Germline V gene sequence: CDR1 MDHEN, CDR2 SYDVKM. CDR3 region: CASSQGGRNEQFF. DNA of the CDR3: TGTGCCAGCAGCCAAGGGGGTAGGAATGAGCAGTTCTTC.

A few counts support this clonotype. The J gene is TRBJ1-5, the V gene TRBV5-1, with TRBD1 identical over 9 bases. The CDR3 sequence is 15 residues long. Germline-derived CDR1 and CDR2 are SGHRS and YFSETQ. J was trimmed by 6 bases and V by 2 bases; bases with no gene match: 6. In nucleotides, the CDR3 is TGCGCCAGCAGCTTTACAGGGGGCTTGGGTCAGCCCCAGCATTTT. Translation gives CASSFTGGLGQPQHF. Combining the CDR3 with reference TRBV5-1 and TRBJ1-5 gives the whole variable domain KAGVTQTPRYLIKTRGQQVTLSCSPISGHRSVSWYQQTPGQGLQFLFEYFSETQRNKGNFPGRFSGRQFSNSRSEMNVSTLELGDSALYLCASSFTGGLGQPQHFGDGTRLSIL.

There are many counts of this clonotype. The J gene is TRBJ1-3, the V gene TRBV20-1; no definite D call. The CDR3 runs to 13 residues. CDR1 DFQATT and CDR2 SNEGSKA come from the germline V gene (reference sequence). In DNA form, the CDR3 reads TGCAGCCTGCGGGCCAGGACGGGAAACACCATATATTTT. Translation gives CSLRARTGNTIYF.

This clonotype was seen repeatedly, ten times or more. This chain connects TRBV11-2 to TRBJ2-1; tentative D call: TRBD2 (6 bases). V dropped 6 bases and J dropped 4 bases, with 19 bases sitting between them. This CDR3 is 16 amino acids long. Per germline, CDR1 SGHAT and CDR2 FQNNGV. The CDR3 protein is CASSVLSGRLYNEQFF. For the CDR3, the DNA is TGTGCCAGCAGTGTGTTATCCGGGAGACTTTACAATGAGCAGTTCTTC.

This clonotype was seen ten or more times. V is TRBV15 and J is TRBJ2-1; no clear D. The CDR3 is made up of 14 amino acids. Per germline, CDR1 LNHNV and CDR2 YYDKDF (reference sequence). Trimming took 8 bases from V and 6 from J, leaving 17 bases between them. The CDR3 DNA reads as TGTGCCACCGGAACCGCCGTGGTCTCCAATGAGCAGTTCTTC. The encoded protein is CATGTAVVSNEQFF.

This clonotype has at least ten counts. The J gene is TRBJ1-1, the V gene TRBV12-3 or TRBV12-4; 12 bases agree with TRBD1. This CDR3 has 17 residues. V gave up 6 bases and J gave up 1 base; unmatched junction bases: 9. The CDR3 region has the DNA TGTGCCAGCAGCGCCGGGACAGGGGGCGCAGGGAACACTGAAGCTTTCTTT. Translating gives CASSAGTGGAGNTEAFF.

Concerning this clonotype itself: A read error is possible here, since a much larger clone lies one base away. The chain is built from TRBV12-3 or TRBV12-4 and TRBJ2-2; 7 bases are shared with TRBD1. Trimming took 6 bases from V and 6 from J; bases not matched to a gene: 4. The CDR3 is 13 amino acids. CDR3: CASRGTVAGELFF. CDR3 sequence (DNA): TGTGCCAGCAGAGGGACAGTGGCCGGGGAGCTGTTTTTT.